This T cell receptor beta chain derives from a study of Graves' ophthalmopathy and Graves' hyperthyroidism. Investigators amplified TCR beta CDR3 regions from RNA transcripts. An initial RT-PCR round employing HTBI primers preceded a second-round multiplex PCR. TCRdb re-derived calls from the multiplex PCR reads in MiXCR, one entry per CDR3 protein. Found here are about 200,000 distinct CDR3 sequences, roughly 27% of them singletons; the top ten hold 9.1%. This clonotype was recorded at least ten times. The antigen is unknown. There are 14 residues in the CDR3. Trimming took 1 base from V and 5 from J, leaving 11 bases between them. Study findings and constraints: Appearing in blood as well were most expanded thyroid clonotypes above 0.001 frequency.

Uncontrolled infections, pregnancy, lactation or other autoimmune diseases led to patient exclusion. Orbital computed tomography and thyroid ultrasound, along with TRAb, serum thyroxine and clinical symptoms, underpinned diagnosis. PBMCs were density-gradient isolated from roughly 10 ml fresh blood. V is TRBV12-3 or TRBV12-4 and J is TRBJ2-5; possibly TRBD1 for D (6 bases). Sequencing input: peripheral blood. The clonotype was recovered from a man between 45 and 60 years old with Graves' ophthalmopathy. The CDR3 sequence: CASSLGGPEETQYF. CDR3 nucleotide sequence: TGTGCCAGCAGTTTAGGGGGGCCGGAGGAGACCCAGTACTTC.